These 25 T cell receptor beta chains share one sample of origin, sequenced in a study of T cells in Graves' hyperthyroidism and ophthalmopathy. What was amplified from RNA transcripts were TCR beta CDR3 regions. The TCR CDR3 first-round RT-PCR relied on the HTBI primer set. TCRdb independently ran MiXCR on the multiplex PCR reads; one entry per CDR3 protein. The table shows fewer than 450,000 distinct CDR3 sequences, with 15% occurring only once. The sequenced material came from blood. Receptors originate from a woman in her sixties or seventies with Graves' ophthalmopathy.

At least ten counts were recorded for this clonotype. The J gene is TRBJ1-5, the V gene TRBV30; 7 bases are a match to TRBD1. The ends lost 4 bases at V and 0 bases at J; junction bases unmatched: 6. CDR1 is GTSNPN and CDR2 is SVGIG in the germline V gene (reference sequence). The CDR3 totals 15 residues. The CDR3 here is CAWTQGSYSNQPQHF. The CDR3 DNA follows: TGTGCCTGGACACAGGGGAGTTATAGCAATCAGCCCCAGCATTTT.

This clonotype was recorded at least ten times. This chain links TRBV20-1 with TRBJ2-7, with 10 bases aligning to TRBD1. CDR3 size: 13 residues. V shed 4 bases and J 5 bases; nucleotides not matched to a gene: 5. The germline V gene encodes CDR1 DFQATT and CDR2 SNEGSKA (reference sequence). Written as DNA, the CDR3 is TGCAGTGCTACCCGGGACAGGGGACACGAGCAGTACTTC. Its translation is CSATRDRGHEQYF.

The chain employs TRBV6-9 and TRBJ2-3; 7 bases are shared with TRBD2. This CDR3 is built from 14 residues. Germline trimming cut 3 bases from V and 6 bases from J; bases unmatched to any gene: 6. The germline gives CDR1 MNHGY, CDR2 SVAAGI. The chain's CDR3 is CASSYRTSADTQYF. The CDR3 nucleotides read TGTGCCAGCAGTTACAGAACTAGCGCGGATACGCAGTATTTT.

This clonotype showed up just a few times. The rearrangement uses TRBV29-1 and TRBJ2-2; possible D gene TRBD1, 6 bases. Germline loops: CDR1 SQVTM, CDR2 ANQGSEA. This CDR3 contains 18 residues. Trimming took 8 bases from V and 0 from J, leaving 25 bases between them. CDR3 loop: CSPRGNRDDFANTGELFF. The CDR3 DNA follows: TGCAGCCCCCGGGGCAACAGGGATGATTTCGCGAACACCGGGGAGCTGTTTTTT.

This clonotype has more than one count but fewer than ten. This CDR3 is CASLASYNEQFF. As DNA, the CDR3 is TGTGCCAGCCTGGCCTCCTACAATGAGCAGTTCTTC. The gene calls are TRBV2 and TRBJ2-1, with no clear D. Germline loops: CDR1 SNHLY, CDR2 FYNNEI. The V and J ends lost 8 bases and 0 bases respectively, with 5 bases between them. The CDR3 runs to 12 residues.

This clonotype was found many times. The genes are TRBV12-3 or TRBV12-4 and TRBJ2-3, with D perhaps TRBD2 (5 bases). The ends were cut back, 2 bases at V and 1 base at J, with 10 bases in the middle. The CDR3 runs 15 residues. The CDR3 protein is CASSLKEDGTDTQYF. In nucleotides, the CDR3 is TGTGCCAGCAGTTTAAAGGAGGACGGCACAGATACGCAGTATTTT.

The table lists this clonotype with many counts. The rearrangement uses TRBV20-1 and TRBJ2-1; D may correspond to TRBD1 or TRBD2 (5 bases each). CDR1 and CDR2 (germline): DFQATT, SNEGSKA (reference sequence). Trimming pared 0 bases from V and 1 base from J, leaving 13 bases between. The CDR3 sequence is 16 residues long. CDR3 protein: CSAREGARGSYNEQFF. CDR3 nucleotides: TGCAGTGCTAGAGAAGGGGCCCGAGGGTCCTACAATGAGCAGTTCTTC.

This clonotype has a handful of counts. A much larger clone sits a single nucleotide away, making a read error possible. The chain uses TRBV28 and TRBJ2-3, with D possibly TRBD1 on 6 matching bases. Trimming shortened V by 3 bases and J by 0 bases, and 13 bases separated the two germline ends. This CDR3 region has 16 residues. Germline V gene data show CDR1 as MDHEN and CDR2 as SYDVKM. CDR3 amino acids: CASSFGLGASTDTQYF. DNA for the CDR3: TGTGCCAGCAGTTTCGGACTGGGGGCGAGCACAGATACGCAGTATTTT.

The chain carries TRBV10-3 and TRBJ2-1; maybe TRBD2 (6 bases). CDR1 and CDR2 from the germline V gene are ENHRY and SYGVKD. This CDR3 region has 15 residues. Trimming shortened V by 7 bases and J by 1 base, and 14 bases separated the two germline ends. The CDR3 is CAINKGGNSYNEQFF. DNA of the CDR3: TGTGCCATCAACAAGGGCGGGAATTCCTACAATGAGCAGTTCTTC.

The table lists this clonotype with a few counts. The chain couples TRBV18 to TRBJ2-2; D assignment may be TRBD1 or TRBD2 (5 bases each). The V gene's germline CDR1 is KGHSH and CDR2 LQKENI. This CDR3 contains 16 residues. Trimming took off 3 bases at V and 6 bases at J, with 17 bases between the two ends. CDR3: CASSPPPPTAAGELFF. CDR3 in DNA: TGTGCCAGCTCACCCCCACCGCCGACAGCGGCCGGGGAGCTGTTTTTT.

This clonotype was seen ten or more times. This chain links TRBV28 with TRBJ1-1; no firm D call. Germline values: CDR1 MDHEN, CDR2 SYDVKM. The CDR3 is made up of 12 amino acids. With 5 bases removed from V and 9 bases from J, the gap between germline ends came to 13 bases. As DNA, the CDR3 is TGTGCCAGCAGTCCTCGTCAGAGGCAAGCTTTCTTT. It yields the protein CASSPRQRQAFF.

The chain joins TRBV14 to TRBJ2-1, with TRBD2 identical over 11 bases. This CDR3 is built from 19 residues. V dropped 4 bases and J dropped 0; count of bases not matched to a gene: 11. Germline loops: CDR1 SGHDN, CDR2 FVKESK. Here the CDR3 reads CASSPGLAVTLSSYNEQFF. DNA for the CDR3: TGTGCCAGCAGCCCGGGACTAGCGGTTACCCTAAGCTCCTACAATGAGCAGTTCTTC. The whole variable domain, remainder taken from reference TRBV14 and TRBJ2-1, is EAGVTQFPSHSVIEKGQTVTLRCDPISGHDNLYWYRRVMGKEIKFLLHFVKESKQDESGMPNNRFLAERTGGTYSTLKVQPAELEDSGVYFCASSPGLAVTLSSYNEQFFGPGTRLTVL.

The sample holds many counts of this clonotype. The V gene is TRBV7-3, the J gene TRBJ2-7, with D perhaps TRBD1 (6 bases). The CDR3 has 14 amino acids. V shed 5 bases and J shed 0 bases, with 11 bases lying between them. The germline V gene encodes CDR1 SGHTA and CDR2 FQGTGA. The CDR3 DNA reads as TGTGCCAGCAGCGAGACAGGCTCCTCCTACGAGCAGTACTTC. Its protein is CASSETGSSYEQYF.

This clonotype was seen only a few times. J is TRBJ2-7 and V is TRBV20-1; 8 positions match TRBD2. Trimming cost V 0 bases and J 0 bases; bases outside gene matches: 10. Germline V gene lookup returns CDR1 DFQATT and CDR2 SNEGSKA (reference sequence). This CDR3 is 17 amino acids long. The CDR3 DNA sequence: TGCAGTGCTAGAGAGCCCCAAACTAGCGGCAGCTCCTACGAGCAGTACTTC. Residues: CSAREPQTSGSSYEQYF.

This clonotype was found many times. V and J are TRBV30 and TRBJ2-7, with TRBD2 as a possible D gene (5 bases). This CDR3 is built from 12 residues. CDR1 and CDR2 from the germline V gene are GTSNPN and SVGIG (reference sequence). The V gene lost 5 bases and the J gene lost 1 base, with 9 bases spanning the gap. CDR3 sequence (DNA): TGTGCCTGGCAAGGACTTTCCTACGAGCAGTACTTC. Translation gives CAWQGLSYEQYF.

There are many counts of this clonotype. The chain uses TRBV24-1 and TRBJ2-5; D is possibly TRBD1 or TRBD2 (5 bases each). The CDR3 totals 16 residues. Germline V CDR1 and CDR2: KGHDR, SFDVKD. V gave up 4 bases and J gave up 1 base, with 15 bases separating them. The CDR3 reads CATSDSRGDRQETQYF. The DNA for the CDR3 is TGTGCCACCAGTGACTCTCGGGGCGATCGCCAAGAGACCCAGTACTTC.

The rearrangement uses TRBV28 and TRBJ1-2, with D possibly matching TRBD1 (5 bases). The CDR3 has 15 amino acids. Germline V lookup: CDR1 MDHEN, CDR2 SYDVKM. Between the trimmed V and J ends, which lost 9 bases and 4 bases, there was a span of 21 bases. The CDR3 DNA is TGTGCCAGTAGTCTTCGACAGTCCCTAGTCTATGGCTACACCTTC. It yields the protein CASSLRQSLVYGYTF.

This clonotype appeared many times. V usage is TRBV28 and J usage is TRBJ2-1, with D perhaps matching TRBD2 (6 bases). The V end was cut by 6 bases, the J end by 7 bases, with 13 bases between. This CDR3 is built from 13 residues. Germline CDR1 MDHEN, CDR2 SYDVKM. Here the CDR3 reads CASSWGLVNEQFF. The CDR3 DNA reads as TGTGCCAGCAGCTGGGGACTCGTGAATGAGCAGTTCTTC.

V usage is TRBV4-2 and J usage is TRBJ1-1, with no clear D. Trimming took off 0 bases at V and 1 base at J, with 9 bases between the two ends. CDR1 is LGHNA and CDR2 is YNFKEQ in the germline V gene. The CDR3 sequence is 15 residues long. The CDR3 loop is CASSQEPVTNTEAFF. The CDR3, as DNA: TGTGCCAGCAGCCAAGAACCCGTCACGAACACTGAAGCTTTCTTT.

In its sample, this clonotype was seen many times. This chain joins TRBV28 and TRBJ2-5; D perhaps matches TRBD2 (7 bases). Deletions cut 6 bases from V and 1 base from J, with 15 bases between. The CDR3 runs 15 residues. The germline V gene has CDR1 MDHEN and CDR2 SYDVKM. The CDR3, as DNA: TGTGCCAGCAGCCCCCGGGGGGCCCCCCAAGAGACCCAGTACTTC. Translated, it gives CASSPRGAPQETQYF.

The CDR3 spells CASSDSFGQADTQYF. CDR3 DNA: TGTGCCAGCAGTGACTCTTTCGGACAGGCAGATACGCAGTATTTT. The chain carries TRBV6-1 and TRBJ2-3; TRBD1 matches 7 bases. This CDR3 has 15 residues. Germline V gene lookup returns CDR1 MNHNS and CDR2 SASEGT. Losses at the gene ends were 3 bases for V and 4 bases for J; bases not matched to a gene: 7.

This clonotype occurred many times. The chain carries TRBV4-1 and TRBJ2-5; perhaps TRBD1 as D (6 bases). Germline V gene sequence: CDR1 MGHRA, CDR2 YSYEKL. With 3 bases removed from V and 1 base from J, the gap between germline ends came to 12 bases. The length of the CDR3 is 15 residues. The CDR3 region has the DNA TGCGCCAGCAGCCACTTAACAGGGACCCAAGAGACCCAGTACTTC. As protein: CASSHLTGTQETQYF.

This clonotype was observed at least ten times. The V and J genes are TRBV28 and TRBJ2-7; D call uncertain. Trimming shortened V by 3 bases and J by 7 bases, and 10 bases separated the two germline ends. Germline CDR1 and CDR2: MDHEN and SYDVKM. The CDR3 loop spans 12 amino acids. CDR3 protein: CASSFYDVEQYF. CDR3 nucleotide sequence: TGTGCCAGCAGTTTTTATGATGTGGAGCAGTACTTC.

The table lists this clonotype with many counts. The chain combines TRBV5-8 with TRBJ2-1; 8 positions agree with TRBD2. With 1 base clipped from V and 3 bases from J, the junction kept 6 bases outside the gene matches. Germline loops: CDR1 SGHTS, CDR2 YDEGEE. CDR3 length: 16 amino acids. This CDR3 is CASSLLAGKGYNEQFF. CDR3 coding DNA: TGTGCCAGCAGCTTGTTAGCGGGAAAAGGCTACAATGAGCAGTTCTTC.

V gene TRBV5-1 combines with J gene TRBJ1-2; 10 nucleotides agree with TRBD1. This CDR3 is 16 amino acids long. With V trimmed by 2 bases and J by 4 bases, 8 bases remained unmatched. Germline loops: CDR1 SGHRS, CDR2 YFSETQ. In DNA form, the CDR3 reads TGCGCCAGCAGCTTTGGTGGGACAGGGGAATCCTATGGCTACACCTTC. Translating gives CASSFGGTGESYGYTF.